Only a few counts were recorded for the clone carrying this T cell receptor (beta chain). Its target is unknown. Amplification of TCR beta used genomic DNA extracted from peripheral blood. These data originate in a study of T cell repertoires in aging, cancer and after chemotherapy. Turning to the study itself: Pre- and post-chemotherapy samples were paired from glioblastoma patients treated with temozolomide-based therapy.

Regarding the study as a whole: In each cancer cohort, median generation probability increased across chemotherapy, suggesting thymic output rebounded.

Multiplex touch-down PCR with TRB-A/B primers amplified rearranged V-D-J TRB sequences. MiXCR was run by TCRdb on the multiplex PCR reads, yielding one entry per CDR3 protein. The sample yields about 410 distinct CDR3 sequences, under 35% seen once. This clonotype was sampled from a human donor with a solid tumor. Sequenced sample: blood.

The CDR3 sequence is CASSLAGRGEQFF. In DNA, the CDR3 is TGCGCCAGCAGCTTGGCCGGCCGCGGTGAGCAGTTCTTC. The J gene is TRBJ2-1, the V gene TRBV5-1; D remains unclear. Germline CDR1 is SGHRS and CDR2 is YFSETQ. This CDR3 has 13 residues. With 0 bases removed from V and 9 bases from J, the gap between germline ends came to 10 bases.